Shown below are 29 T cell receptor beta chains from a single sample sequenced in a study of blood T cell repertoires in COVID-19. Profiling relied on immunoSEQ multiplex PCR, and the TCRdb table lists in-frame clones only, not all of them. The sample records about 100,000 clones, roughly nine tenths being singletons. The sample was peripheral blood. These receptors all stem from a man aged 30-40 years in a cohort sampled during active COVID-19.

The chain couples TRBV28 to TRBJ2-1; maybe TRBD1 (6 bases). There are 14 residues in the CDR3. The V gene's germline CDR1 is MDHEN and CDR2 SYDVKM. The V end was cut by 8 bases, the J end by 10 bases, with 21 bases between. In DNA form, the CDR3 reads TGTGCCAGCTTGACAGGCCCGGCCCGGTGGGAGCAGTTCTTC. Its protein product is CASLTGPARWEQFF.

The rearrangement uses TRBV28 and TRBJ1-5, with 8 bases identical to TRBD1. V gave up 7 bases and J gave up 4 bases; unmatched junction bases: 9. CDR1 and CDR2 (germline): MDHEN, SYDVKM. There are 15 residues in the CDR3. In DNA form, the CDR3 reads TGTGCCAGCACCCTAGGACAGGGCTATAATCAGCCCCAGCATTTT. Translated, it gives CASTLGQGYNQPQHF.

V usage is TRBV28 and J usage is TRBJ2-7; TRBD1 aligns across 10 bases. There are 17 residues in the CDR3. Looked up from germline, CDR1 is MDHEN and CDR2 is SYDVKM. Losses at the gene ends were 6 bases for V and 6 bases for J; bases not matched to a gene: 17. CDR3 in amino acids: CASSPPTGTGAIGEQYF. Written as DNA, the CDR3 is TGTGCCAGCAGCCCTCCAACCGGGACAGGGGCTATAGGCGAGCAGTACTTC.

Turning to this clone: The sample has other DNA sequences that encode this CDR3 too. The chain couples TRBV28 to TRBJ2-7; D possibly corresponds to TRBD2 (5 bases). The CDR3 is made up of 14 amino acids. V lost 3 bases to trimming and J lost 0 bases, with 9 bases between them. Germline V gene data show CDR1 as MDHEN and CDR2 as SYDVKM. CDR3 in amino acids: CASSLPGNSYEQYF. The CDR3 DNA sequence: TGTGCCAGCAGTTTGCCCGGGAACTCCTACGAGCAGTACTTC.

This clone showed up just once. The CDR3 region has the DNA TGTGCCAGTAGTAGAGAAATGCGAGGTGTAGATACGCAGTATTTT. Translation gives CASSREMRGVDTQYF. V usage is TRBV19 and J usage is TRBJ2-3; D gene ambiguous. Trimming stripped 4 bases from V and 5 bases from J, with 16 bases between. Germline assignment: CDR1 LNHDA and CDR2 SQIVND (reference sequence). The CDR3 length is 15 residues.

V gene TRBV29-1 combines with J gene TRBJ2-2; TRBD1 aligns across 9 bases. Germline CDR1 reads SQVTM; CDR2 reads ANQGSEA. The CDR3 loop spans 15 amino acids. Trimming took 6 bases from V and 4 from J; bases not matched to a gene: 9. The DNA of the CDR3 is TGCAGCGTGTACAGGGGGCCCTATGGCACCGGGGAGCTGTTTTTT. Translating gives CSVYRGPYGTGELFF.

This chain joins TRBV2 and TRBJ1-2; no clear D gene. Trimming cost V 4 bases and J 6 bases, with 9 bases left between them. The V gene's germline CDR1 is SNHLY and CDR2 FYNNEI. The CDR3 is 12 amino acids. CDR3 DNA sequence: TGTGCCAGCAGTGTCGAGAAGAATGGCTACACCTTC. Protein sequence: CASSVEKNGYTF.

J is TRBJ2-1 and V is TRBV7-3; 9 nucleotides agree with TRBD1. The germline CDR1 and CDR2 sequences are SGHTA and FQGTGA. The junction had 3 bases not matched to a gene; V was cut back by 3 bases and J by 9 bases. The CDR3 consists of 13 residues. The CDR3 region has the DNA TGTGCCAGCAGCTTGGGACAGGGTCGTGAGCAGTTCTTC. Its translation: CASSLGQGREQFF.

The rearrangement uses TRBV5-6 and TRBJ2-1; 11 positions match TRBD2. The CDR3 has 16 residues. Germline V gene sequence: CDR1 SGHDT, CDR2 YYEEEE. J was trimmed by 7 bases and V by 4 bases; bases with no gene match: 10. In DNA, the CDR3 is TGTGCCAGCAGCCCAAGACTAGCGGGGCGACTGAATGAGCAGTTCTTC. Its protein is CASSPRLAGRLNEQFF.

The rearrangement links TRBV28 to TRBJ2-6, with 7 bases identical to TRBD1. The CDR3 is made up of 16 amino acids. Per germline, CDR1 MDHEN and CDR2 SYDVKM. V was clipped by 4 bases and J by 2 bases; unmatched bases: 5. Here the CDR3 reads CASSSPDRAGANVLTF. Written as DNA, the CDR3 is TGTGCCAGCAGTTCCCCAGACAGGGCTGGGGCCAACGTCCTGACTTTC.

V usage is TRBV28 and J usage is TRBJ2-5, with 8 bases fitting TRBD2. CDR3 size: 17 residues. J gave up 0 bases and V 7 bases, and 13 bases lay outside the gene matches. The germline CDR1 and CDR2 sequences are MDHEN and SYDVKM. In DNA, the CDR3 is TGTGCCAGCACGCGGGGGTCAGCGGGGGAGTACCAAGAGACCCAGTACTTC. It encodes CASTRGSAGEYQETQYF.

The chain has TRBV5-6 and TRBJ2-6; 7 positions match TRBD1. Trimming took 3 bases from V and 0 from J; bases not matched to a gene: 3. Germline loops: CDR1 SGHDT, CDR2 YYEEEE. CDR3 length: 16 residues. CDR3: CASSSTGDSGANVLTF. CDR3 nucleotide sequence: TGTGCCAGCAGCTCTACAGGGGACTCTGGGGCCAACGTCCTGACTTTC.

The rearrangement links TRBV2 to TRBJ1-4; 9 bases are shared with TRBD1. The CDR3 is 13 amino acids. Losses at the gene ends were 6 bases for V and 8 bases for J; bases not matched to a gene: 4. Germline V lookup: CDR1 SNHLY, CDR2 FYNNEI. CDR3 region: CASRNGQGEKLFF. DNA for the CDR3: TGTGCCAGCAGAAATGGACAGGGGGAAAAACTGTTTTTT.

This sequence joins TRBV7-2 and TRBJ1-1, with TRBD1 as a possible D gene (5 bases). V lost 5 bases and J lost 13, with 8 bases in between. CDR3 length: 9 residues. Germline CDR1 and CDR2: SGHTA and FQGNSA. The CDR3 sequence is CASSLQGFF. CDR3 DNA: TGTGCCAGCAGCCTCCAGGGTTTCTTT.

The chain employs TRBV6-5 and TRBJ1-5, with a tentative D call TRBD1 (5 bases). CDR3 size: 14 residues. The germline CDR1 and CDR2 sequences are MNHEY and SVGAGI. V lost 5 bases, J lost 1 base, and 9 bases lay in between. The CDR3 coding sequence is TGTGCCAGCAGTCGCGGGGACAGCAATCAGCCCCAGCATTTT. It yields the protein CASSRGDSNQPQHF.

The chain combines TRBV7-6 with TRBJ2-3; 11 bases fit TRBD2. V was pared by 5 bases and J by 0 bases, with 4 bases of the junction left unmatched. The CDR3 spans 16 residues. The germline V gene encodes CDR1 SGHVS and CDR2 FNYEAQ. The CDR3 is CASSTSGGWSTDTQYF. For the CDR3, the DNA is TGTGCCAGCAGCACTAGCGGGGGTTGGAGCACAGATACGCAGTATTTT. Filled out from reference TRBV7-6 and TRBJ2-3, the complete variable domain reads GAGVSQSPRYKVTKRGQDVALRCDPISGHVSLYWYRQALGQGPEFLTYFNYEAQQDKSGLPNDRFSAERPEGSISTLTIQRTEQRDSAMYRCASSTSGGWSTDTQYFGPGTRLTVL.

The rearrangement links TRBV28 to TRBJ2-7; possibly TRBD2 for D (6 bases). Looked up from germline, CDR1 is MDHEN and CDR2 is SYDVKM. Deletions cut 8 bases from V and 2 bases from J, with 16 bases between. The length of the CDR3 is 14 residues. The CDR3 DNA reads as TGTGCCAGCCTTGGGCGGGACCGAACCTACGAGCAGTACTTC. Encoded protein: CASLGRDRTYEQYF.

The rearrangement uses TRBV18 and TRBJ2-2; a possible D gene is TRBD2 (6 bases). The V gene's germline CDR1 is KGHSH and CDR2 LQKENI. The V end lost 2 bases, the J end lost 10 bases, and 14 bases lay between the germline ends. The CDR3 is 14 amino acids. DNA for the CDR3: TGTGCCAGCTCACCATCCCGGGGGTTTGAGGAGCTGTTTTTT. This codes for CASSPSRGFEELFF. Drawing the rest from reference TRBV18 and TRBJ2-2, the complete variable domain is NAGVMQNPRHLVRRRGQEARLRCSPMKGHSHVYWYRQLPEEGLKFMVYLQKENIIDESGMPKERFSAEFPKEGPSILRIQQVVRGDSAAYFCASSPSRGFEELFFGEGSRLTVL.

The chain has TRBV7-2 and TRBJ2-3; no reliable D call. V was clipped by 7 bases and J by 3 bases, with 11 bases between them. CDR1 and CDR2 from the germline V gene are SGHTA and FQGNSA. The CDR3 is 13 residues long. CDR3 bases: TGTGCCAGCACCCGGTCGCGGACAGATACGCAGTATTTT. Its protein product is CASTRSRTDTQYF.

The chain carries TRBV7-8 and TRBJ2-1; D is ambiguous. The length of the CDR3 is 12 residues. Germline V gives CDR1 SGHVS, CDR2 FQNEAQ. Between the trimmed V and J ends, which lost 5 bases and 9 bases, there was a span of 11 bases. The CDR3 sequence: CASSRPAREQFF. CDR3 sequence (DNA): TGTGCCAGCAGCCGACCCGCGCGTGAGCAGTTCTTC. The full variable domain, its missing parts supplied by reference TRBV7-8 and TRBJ2-1, is GAGVSQSPRYKVAKRGQDVALRCDPISGHVSLFWYQQALGQGPEFLTYFQNEAQLDKSGLPSDRFFAERPEGSVSTLKIQRTQQEDSAVYLCASSRPAREQFFGPGTRLTVL.

This clone has more than one count but fewer than ten. V is TRBV2 and J is TRBJ2-3; 9 bases line up with TRBD2. Germline V gives CDR1 SNHLY, CDR2 FYNNEI. The CDR3 is 13 amino acids. The junction had 3 bases not matched to a gene; V was cut back by 7 bases and J by 4 bases. The CDR3 is CASNLAGSDTQYF. Written as DNA, the CDR3 is TGTGCCAGCAATCTAGCGGGGTCAGATACGCAGTATTTT.

The chain uses TRBV7-8 and TRBJ2-7; D is perhaps TRBD1 (5 bases). V lost 3 bases and J lost 0, with 15 bases in between. The V gene's germline CDR1 is SGHVS and CDR2 FQNEAQ. This CDR3 is 16 amino acids long. CDR3 nucleotides: TGTGCCAGCAGCTTCAGGAGACAGTCAACCTCCTACGAGCAGTACTTC. Protein sequence: CASSFRRQSTSYEQYF.

The chain combines TRBV5-1 with TRBJ1-2, with D perhaps matching TRBD1 (5 bases). The germline V gene encodes CDR1 SGHRS and CDR2 YFSETQ. The CDR3 loop spans 13 amino acids. V lost 2 bases to trimming and J lost 6 bases, with 11 bases between them. CDR3 protein: CASSFGGSNGYTF. The CDR3 coding sequence is TGCGCCAGCAGCTTTGGGGGGAGTAATGGCTACACCTTC.

The chain carries TRBV11-2 and TRBJ1-2, with 7 bases aligning to TRBD1. Germline V gene data show CDR1 as SGHAT and CDR2 as FQNNGV. This CDR3 spans 15 amino acids. V was pared by 9 bases and J by 0 bases, with 10 bases of the junction left unmatched. The CDR3 spells CASVKGAGTNYGYTF. CDR3 DNA: TGTGCCAGTGTTAAGGGGGCAGGGACTAACTATGGCTACACCTTC. Drawing the rest from reference TRBV11-2 and TRBJ1-2, the complete variable domain is EAGVAQSPRYKIIEKRQSVAFWCNPISGHATLYWYQQILGQGPKLLIQFQNNGVVDDSQLPKDRFSAERLKGVDSTLKIQPAKLEDSAVYLCASVKGAGTNYGYTFGSGTRLTVV.

The gene calls are TRBV7-2 and TRBJ2-5; 8 bases line up with TRBD2. The CDR3 consists of 16 residues. The germline CDR1 and CDR2 sequences are SGHTA and FQGNSA. Trimming took 3 bases from V and 1 from J; bases not matched to a gene: 7. CDR3 sequence reads: CASSFSETSVQETQYF. As DNA, the CDR3 is TGTGCCAGCAGCTTTTCTGAGACTAGCGTCCAAGAGACCCAGTACTTC.

This sequence joins TRBV19 and TRBJ1-1; possible D gene TRBD1, 6 bases. The CDR3 sequence is 14 residues long. CDR1 is LNHDA, CDR2 SQIVND, per germline (reference sequence). Between the trimmed V and J ends, which lost 2 bases and 6 bases, there was a span of 13 bases. CDR3 in amino acids: CASSILLDSAEAFF. In nucleotides, the CDR3 is TGTGCCAGTAGTATACTATTGGACAGCGCTGAAGCTTTCTTT.

The genes are TRBV5-4 and TRBJ2-3; a weak D match, TRBD1 (6 bases). Germline-derived CDR1 and CDR2 are SGHNT and YYREEE (reference sequence). Trimming took 4 bases from V and 4 from J, leaving 10 bases between them. CDR3 length equals 13 residues. The chain's CDR3 is CASSPGASDTQYF. CDR3 nucleotide sequence: TGTGCCAGCAGCCCAGGGGCCTCAGATACGCAGTATTTT.

This CDR3 reads CASSLGQINYGYTF. CDR3 coding DNA: TGTGCCAGCAGCCTGGGACAGATTAACTATGGCTACACCTTC. The V and J genes are TRBV28 and TRBJ1-2, with 7 bases lining up with TRBD1. J gave up 1 base and V 6 bases, and 5 bases lay outside the gene matches. Germline V gene sequence: CDR1 MDHEN, CDR2 SYDVKM. CDR3 length: 14 amino acids.

This chain uses TRBV5-4 with TRBJ2-5, with 7 bases identical to TRBD1. Germline CDR1 and CDR2: SGHNT and YYREEE (reference sequence). V shed 4 bases, J shed 2 bases, and the junction held 11 bases outside the gene matches. The CDR3 consists of 16 residues. The CDR3 DNA reads as TGTGCCAGCAGCGACACTACAGGGGCGGGTCAAGAGACCCAGTACTTC. Protein: CASSDTTGAGQETQYF. The full variable domain, rest sourced from reference TRBV5-4 and TRBJ2-5, is ETGVTQSPTHLIKTRGQQVTLRCSSQSGHNTVSWYQQALGQGPQFIFQYYREEENGRGNFPPRFSGLQFPNYSSELNVNALELDDSALYLCASSDTTGAGQETQYFGPGTRLLVL.